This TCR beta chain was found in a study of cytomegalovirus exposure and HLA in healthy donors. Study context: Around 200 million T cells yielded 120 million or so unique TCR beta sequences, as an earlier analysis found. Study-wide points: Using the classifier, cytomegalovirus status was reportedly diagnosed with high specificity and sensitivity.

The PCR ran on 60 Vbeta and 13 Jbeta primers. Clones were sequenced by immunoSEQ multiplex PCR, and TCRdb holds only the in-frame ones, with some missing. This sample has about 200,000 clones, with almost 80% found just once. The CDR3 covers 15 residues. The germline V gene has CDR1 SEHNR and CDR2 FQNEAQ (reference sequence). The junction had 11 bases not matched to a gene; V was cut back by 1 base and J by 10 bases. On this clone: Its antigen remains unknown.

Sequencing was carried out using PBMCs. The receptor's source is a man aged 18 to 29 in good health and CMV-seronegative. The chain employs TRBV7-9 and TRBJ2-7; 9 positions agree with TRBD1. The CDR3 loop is CASSLDFRDRVSQYF. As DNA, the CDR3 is TGTGCCAGCAGCTTAGATTTCCGGGACAGGGTGAGCCAGTACTTC.